The subject of this entry is one TCR beta chain. Other DNA sequences of this sample code for an identical CDR3. This entry is derived from a study of blood T cell repertoires in COVID-19. Overall study: Sites in the United States, Italy and Spain provided acute and convalescent COVID-19 samples. Sample material is recorded as cDNA or gDNA derived from T cells, B-cell-depleted T cells, or PBMCs.

Authors' data handling: Counts of nucleated cells, estimated from reference gene primer amplification, were obtained. Libraries were prepared by immunoSEQ multiplex PCR; TCRdb keeps only in-frame clonotypes and omits some of them. D and trimming come from the DNA, and the V and J calls and clone size come from that table. Seen here are more than 70,000 clones, over 75% observed once, and the top ten hold about 10%. With V trimmed by 4 bases and J by 2 bases, 5 bases remained unmatched. The length of the CDR3 is 16 residues. The germline V gene encodes CDR1 SGHNT and CDR2 YYREEE (reference sequence). The specimen sequenced was peripheral blood. The receptor was isolated from a human donor in a cohort sampled during active COVID-19. The rearrangement links TRBV5-4 to TRBJ1-6; TRBD1 matches at 8 bases. Here the CDR3 DNA reads TGTGCCAGCAGCCCGGGGACAGGCGCCTATAATTCACCCCTCCACTTT. This translates into CASSPGTGAYNSPLHF.